The clone carrying this T cell receptor beta chain came up many times. The antigen is unknown. Germline V gene lookup returns CDR1 SEHNR and CDR2 FQNEAQ (reference sequence). The ends were cut back, 7 bases at V and 4 bases at J, with 20 bases in the middle. This CDR3 has 16 residues. The sample comes from a study of Graves' ophthalmopathy and Graves' hyperthyroidism. Study-wide findings and caveats: Both an approximately 70% sensitivity and an approximately 72% specificity characterized the model's predictions of ophthalmopathy progression. Blood was where most expanded thyroid clonotypes above 0.001 frequency also turned up.

Thyroid ultrasound, orbital computed tomography, TRAb, serum thyroxine and clinical symptoms formed the basis of diagnosis. RNA transcripts provided the template for amplifying TCR beta CDR3 regions. Second-round multiplex PCR came after a first-round RT-PCR that employed HTBI primers. TCRdb independently ran MiXCR on the multiplex PCR reads; one entry per CDR3 protein. The data contain approximately 640,000 distinct CDR3 sequences, roughly two fifths of them singletons. The receptor was isolated from an adult man with Graves' ophthalmopathy. Sequenced sample: peripheral blood. This chain connects TRBV7-9 to TRBJ1-5, with a tentative D call TRBD1 (6 bases). CDR3 nucleotide sequence: TGTGCCAGCACCAGGGGAGGGGGTGGGAAAAATCAGCCCCAGCATTTT. Amino acids: CASTRGGGGKNQPQHF.